These 21 T cell receptor beta chains were all obtained from the same sample, sequenced in a study of cytomegalovirus exposure and HLA in healthy donors. Primers: 60 Vbeta forward and 13 Jbeta reverse. The protocol was immunoSEQ multiplex PCR, while the TCRdb copy is restricted to in-frame clones and leaves out a portion. In total, the table holds around 110,000 clones. Sequenced material: PBMCs. The origin of the receptors is a man aged 25 to 45 in good health and CMV-seronegative.

The V gene is TRBV2, the J gene TRBJ1-3; 7 bases align to TRBD1. Germline V gives CDR1 SNHLY, CDR2 FYNNEI. The CDR3 spans 14 residues. The trim removed 9 bases at V and 2 bases at J, leaving 7 bases unmatched. In DNA form, the CDR3 reads TGTGCCAGACAAGACAGGGTGGCTGGAAACACCATATATTTT. Translation: CARQDRVAGNTIYF.

The chain joins TRBV15 to TRBJ1-1, with D tentatively TRBD1 (6 bases). Trimming left V 3 bases short and J 3 bases short, with 20 bases between. Germline loops: CDR1 LNHNV, CDR2 YYDKDF (reference sequence). The CDR3 is 17 amino acids. The CDR3 sequence is CATSRGYRDLWDTEAFF. The CDR3 DNA is TGTGCCACCAGCAGGGGGTACAGGGATCTTTGGGACACTGAAGCTTTCTTT.

V is TRBV4-3 and J is TRBJ2-7, with 8 bases aligning to TRBD1. V trimming: 1 base; J trimming: 6 bases; junction bases outside the gene matches: 8. Germline CDR1 and CDR2: LGHNA and YSLEER. The CDR3 has 15 residues. This CDR3 reads CASSQVDRDLSEQYF. The CDR3 DNA sequence: TGCGCCAGCAGCCAAGTGGACAGGGATTTGAGCGAGCAGTACTTC.

The V call is TRBV4-1, the J call TRBJ2-7; D may be TRBD1 (6 bases). Trimming stripped 2 bases from V and 0 bases from J, with 11 bases between. This CDR3 contains 15 residues. The germline CDR1 and CDR2 sequences are MGHRA and YSYEKL. The CDR3: CASSQRQESSYEQYF. As DNA, the CDR3 is TGCGCCAGCAGCCAACGACAGGAATCCTCCTACGAGCAGTACTTC.

The chain carries TRBV5-1 and TRBJ2-7, with a possible D match to TRBD2 (6 bases). The V gene lost 0 bases and the J gene lost 0 bases, with 16 bases spanning the gap. Germline V gene sequence: CDR1 SGHRS, CDR2 YFSETQ. The CDR3 has 17 amino acids. DNA of the CDR3: TGCGCCAGCAGCTTGGCTCCATGGGGGAGGAGCTCCTACGAGCAGTACTTC. Its translation is CASSLAPWGRSSYEQYF. The variable domain in full, with the rest retrieved from reference TRBV5-1 and TRBJ2-7, is KAGVTQTPRYLIKTRGQQVTLSCSPISGHRSVSWYQQTPGQGLQFLFEYFSETQRNKGNFPGRFSGRQFSNSRSEMNVSTLELGDSALYLCASSLAPWGRSSYEQYFGPGTRLTVT.

This chain connects TRBV11-2 to TRBJ2-4; TRBD1 is a possible D gene (5 bases). Germline V CDR1 and CDR2: SGHAT, FQNNGV. The CDR3 is made up of 18 amino acids. Trimming cost V 2 bases and J 0 bases, with 17 bases left between them. In DNA, the CDR3 is TGTGCCAGCAGCTTAAAAACAGGCCCCTTCTCAGCCAAAAACATTCAGTACTTC. Encoded protein: CASSLKTGPFSAKNIQYF.

The rearrangement links TRBV2 to TRBJ1-1; D is possibly TRBD1 (5 bases). This CDR3 spans 14 amino acids. The V gene's germline CDR1 is SNHLY and CDR2 FYNNEI. The V end lost 6 bases, the J end lost 3 bases, and 14 bases lay between the germline ends. The CDR3 sequence is CASRSGTSYTEAFF. The CDR3 DNA is TGTGCCAGCAGGAGCGGGACGTCCTACACTGAAGCTTTCTTT.

The V and J genes are TRBV6-4 and TRBJ2-5; 8 nucleotides match TRBD2. V was clipped by 0 bases and J by 5 bases; unmatched bases: 8. The V gene's germline CDR1 is MRHNA and CDR2 SNTAGT. The CDR3 spans 16 residues. The CDR3 bases are TGTGCCAGCAGTGACTCCGACGGGGGGGTGAGGGAGACCCAGTACTTC. This sequence encodes CASSDSDGGVRETQYF.

V usage is TRBV29-1 and J usage is TRBJ1-2; a weak D match, TRBD1 (5 bases). The germline CDR1 and CDR2 sequences are SQVTM and ANQGSEA. The CDR3 contains 13 residues. Trimming cost V 6 bases and J 6 bases, with 17 bases left between them. The CDR3 DNA sequence: TGCAGCGTGAAAAGGCAGGGAGGGGATGGCTACACCTTC. It encodes CSVKRQGGDGYTF. Full variable domain (missing parts from reference TRBV29-1 and TRBJ1-2): SAVISQKPSRDICQRGTSLTIQCQVDSQVTMMFWYRQQPGQSLTLIATANQGSEATYESGFVIDKFPISRPNLTFSTLTVSNMSPEDSSIYLCSVKRQGGDGYTFGSGTRLTVV.

This rearrangement joins TRBV6-5 to TRBJ2-5, with D possibly being TRBD2 (6 bases). This CDR3 has 14 residues. Germline lookup yields CDR1 MNHEY and CDR2 SVGAGI. V dropped 0 bases and J dropped 11 bases, with 16 bases sitting between them. CDR3 nucleotide sequence: TGTGCCAGCAGTTACTCGAGGCGGGGTGGGGAGCAGTACTTC. Protein product: CASSYSRRGGEQYF.

The V call is TRBV5-1, the J call TRBJ1-1; 7 nucleotides match TRBD1. Per germline, CDR1 SGHRS and CDR2 YFSETQ. The CDR3 length is 15 residues. The J segment lost 4 bases and the V segment lost 5 bases, leaving 11 bases of the junction unmatched. The DNA of the CDR3 is TGCGCCAGCAGTTTCTTCGGACAGGACACCACTGAAGCTTTCTTT. It codes for CASSFFGQDTTEAFF.

The gene calls are TRBV5-4 and TRBJ1-6; D possibly corresponds to TRBD1 (6 bases). CDR3 length equals 15 residues. Trimming cost V 4 bases and J 10 bases, with 18 bases left between them. Looked up from germline, CDR1 is SGHNT and CDR2 is YYREEE (reference sequence). CDR3 region: CASSVDGGGGSPLHF. The CDR3 DNA sequence: TGTGCCAGCAGCGTAGATGGGGGGGGCGGATCACCCCTCCACTTT.

The genes are TRBV21-1 and TRBJ1-5; the table's D gene call, TRBD1, was not cross checked with the DNA. TRBV21-1 is flagged as a pseudogene. The CDR3 spans 15 residues. CDR3 loop: CASNYCLQVNQPQHF. The CDR3 coding sequence is TGTGCCAGCAACTACTGTTTACAGGTCAATCAGCCCCAGCATTTT.

The gene calls are TRBV28 and TRBJ1-1; 10 nucleotides match TRBD1. CDR1 and CDR2 (germline): MDHEN, SYDVKM. V gave up 1 base and J gave up 1 base; unmatched junction bases: 3. The CDR3 contains 16 residues. For the CDR3, the DNA is TGTGCCAGCAGTTTATCTCGGGACAGGGGGAACACTGAAGCTTTCTTT. Translated, it gives CASSLSRDRGNTEAFF.

In nucleotides, the CDR3 is TGTGCCAGTAGTCCCCTGGGACAGGGTAACCATGAGCAGTTCTTC. Translating gives CASSPLGQGNHEQFF. V usage is TRBV19 and J usage is TRBJ2-1; 9 nucleotides match TRBD1. CDR1 is LNHDA and CDR2 is SQIVND in the germline V gene (reference sequence). The junction had 10 bases not matched to a gene; V was cut back by 5 bases and J by 8 bases. This CDR3 region has 15 residues.

This chain connects TRBV5-1 to TRBJ1-1, with D unresolved. V gave up 0 bases and J gave up 1 base, with 10 bases separating them. The CDR3 extends over 15 amino acids. Germline V lookup: CDR1 SGHRS, CDR2 YFSETQ. As DNA, the CDR3 is TGCGCCAGCAGCTTGGGGCCGACACAGAACACTGAAGCTTTCTTT. Residues: CASSLGPTQNTEAFF. The variable domain in full, with the rest retrieved from reference TRBV5-1 and TRBJ1-1, is KAGVTQTPRYLIKTRGQQVTLSCSPISGHRSVSWYQQTPGQGLQFLFEYFSETQRNKGNFPGRFSGRQFSNSRSEMNVSTLELGDSALYLCASSLGPTQNTEAFFGQGTRLTVV.

This chain uses TRBV5-1 with TRBJ1-5, with D possibly matching TRBD1 (5 bases). In germline, CDR1 is SGHRS, CDR2 YFSETQ. The CDR3 is 14 residues long. V lost 0 bases, J lost 3 bases, and 7 bases lay in between. This CDR3 reads CASSLEGFNQPQHF. CDR3 coding DNA: TGCGCCAGCAGCTTGGAGGGGTTCAATCAGCCCCAGCATTTT.

V is TRBV19 and J is TRBJ2-2, with a weak D call TRBD1 (5 bases). The germline V gene has CDR1 LNHDA and CDR2 SQIVND (reference sequence). This CDR3 has 13 residues. The germline V and J ends were trimmed by 5 bases and 6 bases, with 10 bases remaining between them. CDR3 DNA sequence: TGTGCCAGTAGTGACGAAGGGGCCGGGGAGCTGTTTTTT. As protein: CASSDEGAGELFF.

The chain carries TRBV19 and TRBJ1-4; 7 bases align to TRBD1. This CDR3 region has 16 residues. V lost 5 bases to trimming and J lost 8 bases; unmatched junction nucleotides: 14. Germline V CDR1 and CDR2: LNHDA, SQIVND (reference sequence). The CDR3 spells CASSLKKGQLGEKLFF. As DNA, the CDR3 is TGTGCCAGTAGTTTAAAGAAGGGACAGTTAGGCGAAAAACTGTTTTTT.

The J gene is TRBJ1-2, the V gene TRBV7-8; the D gene is possibly TRBD1 (6 bases). This CDR3 has 14 amino acids. Germline CDR1 SGHVS, CDR2 FQNEAQ. The germline V and J ends were trimmed by 2 bases and 6 bases, with 13 bases remaining between them. For the CDR3, the DNA is TGTGCCAGCAGCTTAATAGGGGGATGGGATGGCTACACCTTC. Protein: CASSLIGGWDGYTF. The whole variable domain, remainder taken from reference TRBV7-8 and TRBJ1-2, is GAGVSQSPRYKVAKRGQDVALRCDPISGHVSLFWYQQALGQGPEFLTYFQNEAQLDKSGLPSDRFFAERPEGSVSTLKIQRTQQEDSAVYLCASSLIGGWDGYTFGSGTRLTVV.

The genes are TRBV10-3 and TRBJ1-2, with D perhaps TRBD1 (5 bases). From germline, CDR1 is ENHRY and CDR2 SYGVKD. The CDR3 covers 15 residues. V was cut by 8 bases and J by 0 bases, with 16 bases left in between. CDR3 sequence: CAIGGTQGPNYGYTF. The CDR3 coding sequence is TGTGCCATCGGGGGGACGCAGGGACCTAACTATGGCTACACCTTC.